Presented here are 27 T cell receptor beta chains from one specimen sequenced in a study of human T cells and chemical hapten exposure. TCRdb re-called the RACE reads through MiXCR, storing one row per CDR3 protein. The profile shows some 350,000 distinct CDR3 sequences, around 7% of them singletons. As to time point: patch test 1, 2 weeks after DPC sensitization. Treatment noted: therapeutic diphenylcyclopropenone sensitization with weekly scalp DPC. The source was whole blood, collected in connection with sensitization to the hapten diphenylcyclopropenone (DPC). These receptors were collected from a woman younger than 35 with alopecia areata. Some clones in this sample may be carry-over from other donors' samples.

This clonotype was observed a few times. This sequence joins TRBV6-5 and TRBJ1-5; the match to TRBD1 covers 7 bases. J gave up 5 bases and V 6 bases, and 4 bases lay outside the gene matches. The CDR3 totals 13 residues. Germline values: CDR1 MNHEY, CDR2 SVGAGI. CDR3 sequence: CASSRRGDQPQHF. CDR3 sequence (DNA): TGTGCCAGCAGCCGCAGGGGGGATCAGCCCCAGCATTTT.

This clonotype was seen a few times. The J gene is TRBJ2-2, the V gene TRBV2, with D perhaps TRBD1 (5 bases). Trimming took off 4 bases at V and 4 bases at J, with 13 bases between the two ends. Germline V gene data show CDR1 as SNHLY and CDR2 as FYNNEI. This CDR3 is 15 amino acids long. The CDR3 is CASSVDQGTTGELFF. The CDR3 region has the DNA TGTGCCAGCAGTGTCGACCAGGGAACCACCGGGGAGCTGTTTTTT.

The chain links TRBV6-6 to TRBJ2-4; tentatively, D is TRBD1 (5 bases). V lost 8 bases and J 0 bases, leaving 23 bases between the germline ends. The CDR3 sequence is 18 residues long. Looked up from germline, CDR1 is MNHNY and CDR2 is SVGAGI (reference sequence). CDR3 in amino acids: CASQRGSWGSRAKNIQYF. CDR3 coding DNA: TGTGCCAGCCAGCGAGGCTCCTGGGGCAGCCGAGCCAAAAACATTCAGTACTTC.

A word on this clonotype: The junction and the germline gene differ at one end; a read error may be behind it. The chain has TRBV5-4 and TRBJ2-1; D is uncertain. CDR1 is SGHNT and CDR2 is YYREEE in the germline V gene (reference sequence). This CDR3 region has 15 residues. The chain's CDR3 is CASSRLDYSHNEQFF. CDR3 DNA: TGTGCCAGCAGCCGGTTGGATTACTCCCACAATGAGCAGTTCTTC.

There are a few counts of this clonotype. The V gene is TRBV6-1, the J gene TRBJ2-3; TRBD2 matches 10 bases. The CDR3 is 14 amino acids. The germline gives CDR1 MNHNS, CDR2 SASEGT. Trimming cost V 9 bases and J 8 bases; bases outside gene matches: 11. For the CDR3, the DNA is TGTGCCAGTCTACTAGCGGGGCCTCCCGGTACGCAGTATTTT. It is translated as CASLLAGPPGTQYF.

This clonotype was seen ten or more times. The genes are TRBV12-3 or TRBV12-4 and TRBJ2-1; 7 bases match TRBD2. J was trimmed by 0 bases and V by 4 bases; bases with no gene match: 6. This CDR3 is 16 amino acids long. The CDR3 here is CASSSPGGSSYNEQFF. CDR3 sequence (DNA): TGTGCCAGCAGTTCCCCCGGCGGGAGCTCCTACAATGAGCAGTTCTTC.

This clonotype came up a few times. V usage is TRBV5-1 and J usage is TRBJ2-7; possible D gene TRBD1, 6 bases. The V gene's germline CDR1 is SGHRS and CDR2 YFSETQ. The V end lost 4 bases, the J end lost 1 base, and 12 bases lay between the germline ends. The CDR3 runs 14 residues. CDR3 nucleotides: TGCGCCAGCAGCGACCCGACAGGTTCCTACGAGCAGTACTTC. Translating it yields CASSDPTGSYEQYF.

This clonotype was detected only a few times. The chain combines TRBV6-2 or TRBV6-3 with TRBJ2-3; 12 bases line up with TRBD2. CDR3 length: 15 residues. Germline loops: CDR1 MNHEY, CDR2 SVGEGT. Unmatched junction bases numbered 3, after V lost 2 bases and J lost 6 bases. Here the CDR3 reads CASSYGTSGSDTQYF. CDR3 nucleotide sequence: TGTGCCAGCAGTTACGGGACTAGCGGGTCGGATACGCAGTATTTT.

This clonotype was found a few times. The rearrangement links TRBV4-3 to TRBJ1-1, with no clear D. Germline CDR1 and CDR2: LGHNA and YSLEER. V was cut by 0 bases and J by 5 bases, with 7 bases left in between. This CDR3 is 13 amino acids long. The CDR3 protein is CASSQDSETEAFF. DNA of the CDR3: TGCGCCAGCAGCCAAGATTCTGAGACTGAAGCTTTCTTT.

This clonotype has more than one count but fewer than ten. The V gene is TRBV20-1, the J gene TRBJ1-2; no reliable D call. This CDR3 is 14 amino acids long. The V and J ends lost 3 bases and 4 bases respectively, with 15 bases between them. Germline CDR1 and CDR2: DFQATT and SNEGSKA (reference sequence). CDR3 nucleotide sequence: TGCAGTGCTAGCCGTGACGGAAACTCCTATGGCTACACCTTC. Protein sequence: CSASRDGNSYGYTF.

The chain combines TRBV6-1 with TRBJ2-3; a weak D match, TRBD2 (5 bases). The V end lost 1 base, the J end lost 4 bases, and 12 bases lay between the germline ends. The CDR3 has 15 amino acids. Germline V gives CDR1 MNHNS, CDR2 SASEGT. The CDR3 protein is CASSEGVGMADTQYF. Written as DNA, the CDR3 is TGTGCCAGCAGTGAAGGCGTCGGGATGGCAGATACGCAGTATTTT.

Many counts were recorded for this clonotype. The chain uses TRBV29-1 and TRBJ2-7, with 8 bases that match TRBD1. The CDR3 spans 13 residues. Germline V gives CDR1 SQVTM, CDR2 ANQGSEA. The junction had 6 bases not matched to a gene; V was cut back by 6 bases and J by 2 bases. CDR3 region: CSVGDRRPYEQYF. The CDR3 DNA sequence: TGCAGCGTAGGGGACAGGCGACCCTACGAGCAGTACTTC.

This clonotype occurred many times. The chain employs TRBV12-3 or TRBV12-4 and TRBJ1-1, with 11 bases identical to TRBD1. This CDR3 region has 12 residues. J gave up 11 bases and V 6 bases, and 5 bases lay outside the gene matches. This CDR3 is CASSRGQGEAFF. The DNA for the CDR3 is TGTGCCAGCAGCCGGGGACAGGGGGAGGCTTTCTTT.

The chain combines TRBV15 with TRBJ2-3; 10 bases map to TRBD2. This CDR3 comprises 16 residues. V lost 0 bases, J lost 6 bases, and 6 bases stayed unmatched. CDR1 and CDR2 (germline): LNHNV, YYDKDF (reference sequence). This CDR3 is CATSRERSGGADTQYF. Here the CDR3 DNA reads TGTGCCACCAGCAGAGAAAGGAGCGGGGGGGCCGATACGCAGTATTTT.

This clonotype was seen a few times. The V and J genes are TRBV11-3 and TRBJ1-1, with D possibly matching TRBD1 (5 bases). Germline CDR1 reads SGHNT; CDR2 reads YENEEA. The CDR3 length is 12 residues. V shed 4 bases and J shed 8 bases, with 11 bases lying between them. CDR3 bases: TGTGCCAGCAGCTCACTGGCAGGGGAAGCTTTCTTT. This encodes CASSSLAGEAFF. Drawing the rest from reference TRBV11-3 and TRBJ1-1, the complete variable domain is EAGVVQSPRYKIIEKKQPVAFWCNPISGHNTLYWYLQNLGQGPELLIRYENEEAVDDSQLPKDRFSAERLKGVDSTLKIQPAELGDSAVYLCASSSLAGEAFFGQGTRLTVV.

The rearrangement links TRBV6-5 to TRBJ1-2, with 7 nucleotides matching TRBD1. This CDR3 is 15 amino acids long. V was clipped by 5 bases and J by 2 bases; unmatched bases: 8. Germline V CDR1 and CDR2: MNHEY, SVGAGI. CDR3 bases: TGTGCCAGCAGTCGGGGGACAGAGATAAACTATGGCTACACCTTC. It codes for CASSRGTEINYGYTF.

This clonotype came up many times. This rearrangement joins TRBV3-1 to TRBJ2-1; D is unresolved. Trimming removed 2 bases at V and 8 bases at J, with 4 bases between. The CDR3 consists of 11 residues. CDR1 and CDR2 (germline): LGHDT, YNNKEL (reference sequence). Written as DNA, the CDR3 is TGTGCCAGCAGCCAAAGGCATGAGCAGTTCTTC. Protein product: CASSQRHEQFF.

This clonotype appeared many times. V usage is TRBV12-3 or TRBV12-4 and J usage is TRBJ1-3, with TRBD1 as a possible D gene (6 bases). Between the trimmed V and J ends, which lost 10 bases and 4 bases, there was a span of 20 bases. The CDR3 has 15 residues. CDR3 nucleotide sequence: TGTGCCACCACGGAGGGGGTTCTAGCCGGAAACACCATATATTTT. Its translation is CATTEGVLAGNTIYF.

In its sample, this clonotype was seen many times. The V and J genes are TRBV12-3 or TRBV12-4 and TRBJ2-3; perhaps TRBD1 as D (5 bases). The V gene lost 2 bases and the J gene lost 3 bases, with 12 bases spanning the gap. The CDR3 runs to 15 residues. The CDR3 reads CASSLSGIPTDTQYF. The CDR3 coding sequence is TGTGCCAGCAGTTTATCAGGGATTCCTACAGATACGCAGTATTTT.

This clonotype has more than one count but fewer than ten. CDR3 DNA sequence: TGTGCCAGCAGCCGTGACGCAACGGCTAACTATGGCTACACCTTC. The encoded protein is CASSRDATANYGYTF. The chain links TRBV2 to TRBJ1-2, with no clear D. The ends were cut back, 6 bases at V and 0 bases at J, with 14 bases in the middle. The CDR3 is 15 residues long. Germline V gives CDR1 SNHLY, CDR2 FYNNEI. Supplemented by reference TRBV2 and TRBJ1-2, the full variable domain reads EPEVTQTPSHQVTQMGQEVILRCVPISNHLYFYWYRQILGQKVEFLVSFYNNEISEKSEIFDDQFSVERPDGSNFTLKIRSTKLEDSAMYFCASSRDATANYGYTFGSGTRLTVV.

Only a few counts were recorded for this clonotype. This chain uses TRBV7-8 with TRBJ2-4; 8 nucleotides line up with TRBD2. The J segment lost 3 bases and the V segment lost 3 bases, leaving 7 bases of the junction unmatched. In germline, CDR1 is SGHVS, CDR2 FQNEAQ. The CDR3 is 16 residues long. The chain's CDR3 is CASSLSQRGLKNIQYF. In nucleotides, the CDR3 is TGTGCCAGCAGCTTGTCCCAGCGGGGGCTCAAAAACATTCAGTACTTC.

The sample holds a few counts of this clonotype. The CDR3 spells CASRPGLAFQPQHF. CDR3 DNA sequence: TGTGCCAGCAGACCGGGACTTGCGTTCCAGCCCCAGCATTTT. The chain employs TRBV6-2 or TRBV6-3 and TRBJ1-5; D is perhaps TRBD1 (5 bases). The germline CDR1 and CDR2 sequences are MNHEY and SVGEGT. This CDR3 has 14 amino acids. The V gene lost 6 bases and the J gene lost 7 bases, with 16 bases spanning the gap.

This clonotype was counted ten times or more. The chain combines TRBV11-2 with TRBJ2-3, with a tentative D call TRBD2 (6 bases). Trimming removed 2 bases from V and 2 bases from J, with 14 bases in between. CDR1 and CDR2 (germline): SGHAT, FQNNGV. The CDR3 spans 16 residues. The CDR3 bases are TGTGCCAGCAGCTTAAATGCGGGGCGGTCCACAGATACGCAGTATTTT. This translates into CASSLNAGRSTDTQYF.

The V and J genes are TRBV7-2 and TRBJ1-2; no clear D gene. In germline, CDR1 is SGHTA, CDR2 FQGNSA. The CDR3 contains 14 residues. The V and J ends lost 5 bases and 1 base respectively, with 11 bases between them. The CDR3 loop is CASSQARDNYGYTF. CDR3 DNA: TGTGCCAGCAGCCAGGCCCGAGATAACTATGGCTACACCTTC.

This clonotype was seen more than once but under ten times. The junction departs from germline at one end; a sequencing error may be responsible. The chain is built from TRBV9 and TRBJ2-7; D uncertain. This CDR3 contains 10 residues. Germline CDR1 SGDLS, CDR2 YYNGEE. CDR3 nucleotides: TGTGCCAGCAGCGTAGGCCGCCCGAAGTTC. This gives the protein CASSVGRPKF.

This clonotype was counted a few times. The chain uses TRBV5-1 and TRBJ2-5, with 9 bases lining up with TRBD2. The V gene end was trimmed by 4 bases and the J gene end by 1 base; junction bases not matched to a gene: 11. Germline CDR1 is SGHRS and CDR2 is YFSETQ. The CDR3 runs to 17 residues. The CDR3 nucleotides read TGCGCCAGCAGCAACAGCTATAGCGGGGGAATCCAAGAGACCCAGTACTTC. Amino acids: CASSNSYSGGIQETQYF. The complete variable domain, with remaining parts taken from reference TRBV5-1 and TRBJ2-5, reads KAGVTQTPRYLIKTRGQQVTLSCSPISGHRSVSWYQQTPGQGLQFLFEYFSETQRNKGNFPGRFSGRQFSNSRSEMNVSTLELGDSALYLCASSNSYSGGIQETQYFGPGTRLLVL.

This clonotype appeared many times. J is TRBJ1-1 and V is TRBV27; no clear D. The CDR3 runs to 14 residues. The V gene lost 5 bases and the J gene lost 3 bases, with 13 bases spanning the gap. Germline lookup yields CDR1 MNHEY and CDR2 SMNVEV (reference sequence). The CDR3 loop is CASSPPDWHTEAFF. CDR3 coding DNA: TGTGCCAGCAGTCCCCCGGATTGGCACACTGAAGCTTTCTTT.